This T cell receptor beta chain was documented in a study of T cell responses to AZD1222 COVID-19 vaccine. Study-level results: Compared with day 0, the breadth and depth of the Spike-specific TCR repertoire rose significantly after two doses of AZD1222. Clonal diversity was possibly underestimated, and the donors were mostly white British, with more females. Researchers took repertoire samples only after the peak T cell response had come.

The method was immunoSEQ multiplex PCR; TCRdb's version includes in-frame clones alone and lacks a portion of them. Altogether roughly 110,000 clones are present, about 90% being singletons, with the ten largest covering less than 6%. Germline CDR1 is SGDLS and CDR2 is YYNGEE. The CDR3 loop spans 14 amino acids. Trimming stripped 0 bases from V and 0 bases from J, with 4 bases between. Concerning this clone: As yet, its antigen is unknown.

The sequencing used peripheral blood, collected 28 days after the second AZD1222 dose. The receptor was derived from an adult who received the AZD1222 COVID-19 vaccine. The rearrangement uses TRBV9 and TRBJ1-3; D gene uncertain. The CDR3, as DNA: TGTGCCAGCAGCGTAGAAGGCTCTGGAAACACCATATATTTT. It translates to CASSVEGSGNTIYF.